The 30 T cell receptor beta chains listed next were all sequenced from one sample in a study of cytomegalovirus exposure and HLA in healthy donors (dated by TCRdb to about 2017). The protocol used for the library was the immunoSEQ multiplex PCR assay. A mixture of 60 forward primers for TCR Vbeta segments and 13 reverse primers for TCR Jbeta segments was used in the multiplex PCR. In TCRdb, the immuneACCESS table is reduced to in-frame sequences with V and J assigned. These tables do not hold every clone; where another copy was compared, an unresolved V gene accounts for under half, and the others remain unexplained. In all, the sample holds 150,000 to 200,000 clones, and approximately 81% of those were seen once. Clones ranked in the top ten supply around 2.6% of the sample. The specimen sequenced was PBMCs. The receptors shown here come from a man between 25 and 39 years old in good health and CMV-seropositive.

This clone was seen only once. CDR3 sequence reads: CASGQGQGVLNYGYTF. As DNA, the CDR3 is TGTGCTAGTGGACAGGGACAGGGGGTCCTTAACTATGGCTACACCTTC. The chain has TRBV12-5 and TRBJ1-2; 11 bases line up with TRBD1. The ends lost 6 bases at V and 1 base at J; junction bases unmatched: 7. This CDR3 spans 16 amino acids. Germline values: CDR1 LGHNT, CDR2 FRNRAP.

This sequence joins TRBV5-6 and TRBJ2-3; no clear D. The length of the CDR3 is 14 residues. Germline V lookup: CDR1 SGHDT, CDR2 YYEEEE. V lost 0 bases and J 4 bases, leaving 9 bases between the germline ends. CDR3 DNA sequence: TGTGCCAGCAGCTTGGTCTCTGTCGCAGATACGCAGTATTTT. This gives the protein CASSLVSVADTQYF.

Regarding this clone: Additional DNA sequences in this sample encode the identical CDR3. The chain links TRBV7-2 to TRBJ1-5; D ambiguous. Trimming removed 0 bases from V and 0 bases from J, with 6 bases in between. The CDR3 is 15 residues long. CDR1 and CDR2 (germline): SGHTA, FQGNSA. In nucleotides, the CDR3 is TGTGCCAGCAGCTTAGCGGGAGATAGCAATCAGCCCCAGCATTTT. It encodes CASSLAGDSNQPQHF.

This chain connects TRBV4-1 to TRBJ2-1, with 8 bases lining up with TRBD2. The CDR3 has 17 amino acids. Germline-derived CDR1 and CDR2 are MGHRA and YSYEKL. After removal of 0 bases from V and 2 bases from J, the junction contained 6 bases not matched to a gene. The CDR3 nucleotides are TGCGCCAGCAGCCAAGATCCCGGGGGGGGGCCCTACAATGAGCAGTTCTTC. Translated, it gives CASSQDPGGGPYNEQFF.

The chain recombines TRBV7-2 with TRBJ1-5; TRBD1 might be the D (5 bases). The length of the CDR3 is 15 residues. Germline loops: CDR1 SGHTA, CDR2 FQGNSA. Trimming removed 2 bases from V and 1 base from J, with 9 bases in between. The CDR3 region is CASSLWTPSNQPQHF. The CDR3 region has the DNA TGTGCCAGCAGCTTATGGACACCGAGCAATCAGCCCCAGCATTTT.

The chain recombines TRBV9 with TRBJ2-4, with TRBD2 matching over 9 bases. The V and J ends lost 4 bases and 2 bases, in that order; junction bases with no gene match: 10. The CDR3 contains 17 residues. CDR1 and CDR2 from the germline V gene are SGDLS and YYNGEE. The CDR3 DNA sequence: TGTGCCAGCAGCCTAGGGCCAGCGGGAGGTTCCAAAAACATTCAGTACTTC. Translating it yields CASSLGPAGGSKNIQYF.

Only one count was recorded for this clone. In DNA form, the CDR3 reads TGCGCCAGCAGAGTGTCAGGGGAAGTCTATGGCTACACCTTC. Translation: CASRVSGEVYGYTF. The V gene is TRBV5-1, the J gene TRBJ1-2, with a weak D call TRBD1 (6 bases). CDR1 and CDR2 (germline): SGHRS, YFSETQ. The CDR3 extends over 14 amino acids. The V and J ends lost 5 bases and 4 bases respectively, with 15 bases between them.

Turning to this clone: This specimen includes other DNA sequences encoding the same CDR3. The rearrangement links TRBV9 to TRBJ1-1, with 9 positions matching TRBD1. Germline assignment: CDR1 SGDLS and CDR2 YYNGEE. This CDR3 has 16 residues. Losses at the gene ends were 6 bases for V and 5 bases for J; bases not matched to a gene: 14. CDR3 amino acids: CASTKAPGQGGTEAFF. The CDR3 coding sequence is TGTGCCAGCACCAAGGCCCCGGGACAGGGAGGGACTGAAGCTTTCTTT.

V and J are TRBV19 and TRBJ1-2; TRBD1 might be the D (6 bases). The CDR3 sequence is 14 residues long. V lost 9 bases, J lost 4 bases, and 18 bases lay in between. The V gene's germline CDR1 is LNHDA and CDR2 SQIVND (reference sequence). The CDR3 sequence: CASIAGVRGYGYTF. The CDR3 region has the DNA TGTGCCAGCATCGCAGGGGTAAGAGGCTATGGCTACACCTTC. The variable domain in full, completed from reference TRBV19 and TRBJ1-2, reads DGGITQSPKYLFRKEGQNVTLSCEQNLNHDAMYWYRQDPGQGLRLIYYSQIVNDFQKGDIAEGYSVSREKKESFPLTVTSAQKNPTAFYLCASIAGVRGYGYTFGSGTRLTVV.

The chain recombines TRBV7-9 with TRBJ2-1, with D possibly TRBD2 on 6 matching bases. Germline values: CDR1 SEHNR, CDR2 FQNEAQ (reference sequence). V was pared by 6 bases and J by 2 bases, with 11 bases between. This CDR3 region has 14 residues. In DNA, the CDR3 is TGTGCCAGCAGGGATGGCGGGGCCTACAATGAGCAGTTCTTC. Translation: CASRDGGAYNEQFF.

The chain joins TRBV2 to TRBJ2-1, with TRBD2 identical over 11 bases. CDR3 length equals 17 residues. V was pared by 2 bases and J by 3 bases, with 6 bases of the junction left unmatched. Germline CDR1 and CDR2: SNHLY and FYNNEI. In DNA, the CDR3 is TGTGCCAGCAGTGAACCGGCTAGCGGGAGGAACTACAATGAGCAGTTCTTC. The encoded protein is CASSEPASGRNYNEQFF.

This rearrangement joins TRBV7-2 to TRBJ1-5; tentatively, D is TRBD1 (5 bases). The CDR3 covers 15 residues. Germline V gene sequence: CDR1 SGHTA, CDR2 FQGNSA. Between the trimmed V and J ends, which lost 10 bases and 1 base, there was a span of 17 bases. CDR3: CAKIDRGDSNQPQHF. In DNA form, the CDR3 reads TGTGCCAAGATTGATCGCGGGGACAGCAATCAGCCCCAGCATTTT. The full variable domain, its missing parts supplied by reference TRBV7-2 and TRBJ1-5, is GAGVSQSPSNKVTEKGKDVELRCDPISGHTALYWYRQSLGQGLEFLIYFQGNSAPDKSGLPSDRFSAERTGGSVSTLTIQRTQQEDSAVYLCAKIDRGDSNQPQHFGDGTRLSIL.

A remark on this clone: Lacking the conserved final phenylalanine or tryptophan, this CDR3 likely reflects a read error. The DNA is left out, because the CDR3 cannot be placed on it with certainty; the CDR3 is given as TCRdb lists it. This rearrangement joins TRBV7-7 to TRBJ1-6. CDR1 and CDR2 from the germline V gene are SSHAT and FNYEAQ (reference sequence). The CDR3 numbers 9 amino acids, ends counted. This CDR3 is CASSFLEVL.

The chain uses TRBV11-3 and TRBJ1-4, with 12 bases identical to TRBD1. The CDR3 is 18 residues long. J was trimmed by 5 bases and V by 1 base; bases with no gene match: 8. CDR1 SGHNT and CDR2 YENEEA come from the germline V gene. CDR3: CASSLGVGQGASNEKLFF. The CDR3 DNA sequence: TGTGCCAGCAGCTTAGGAGTGGGACAGGGGGCTTCGAATGAAAAACTGTTTTTT.

This chain joins TRBV19 and TRBJ2-6, with D maybe TRBD1 (6 bases). Germline V gene sequence: CDR1 LNHDA, CDR2 SQIVND (reference sequence). Trimming removed 5 bases at V and 1 base at J, with 9 bases between. The CDR3 has 15 amino acids. CDR3 DNA sequence: TGTGCCAGTAGTGAACAGGGTTCTGGGGCCAACGTCCTGACTTTC. Encoded protein: CASSEQGSGANVLTF.

This chain links TRBV27 with TRBJ2-2; D call uncertain. This CDR3 region has 15 residues. Germline CDR1 reads MNHEY; CDR2 reads SMNVEV (reference sequence). Trimming removed 6 bases at V and 2 bases at J, with 13 bases between. As DNA, the CDR3 is TGTGCCAGCAGCTTCCGGTTGGTTAACACCGGGGAGCTGTTTTTT. This codes for CASSFRLVNTGELFF.

The chain recombines TRBV5-5 with TRBJ1-6; 10 nucleotides agree with TRBD1. The V and J ends lost 3 bases and 6 bases, in that order; junction bases with no gene match: 12. Germline V CDR1 and CDR2: SGHKS, YYEKEE (reference sequence). This CDR3 is built from 18 residues. The CDR3 protein is CASSSTGGVRLGNSPLHF. The CDR3 DNA follows: TGTGCCAGCAGCTCGACAGGGGGCGTAAGGTTGGGTAATTCACCCCTCCACTTT.

This sequence joins TRBV6-5 and TRBJ1-1, with 9 bases aligning to TRBD1. The CDR3 runs 15 residues. V lost 6 bases and J lost 0; bases outside the gene matches: 5. The V gene's germline CDR1 is MNHEY and CDR2 SVGAGI. CDR3 nucleotides: TGTGCCAGCAGCCGGACAGGGGCAGTGAACACTGAAGCTTTCTTT. Encoded protein: CASSRTGAVNTEAFF.

The chain couples TRBV10-3 to TRBJ2-3; 12 bases agree with TRBD2. The CDR3 extends over 14 amino acids. The V gene's germline CDR1 is ENHRY and CDR2 SYGVKD. J lost 5 bases, V lost 11 bases, and 8 bases had no gene match. The CDR3 loop is CASRLAGVGDTQYF. CDR3 bases: TGTGCCTCCAGACTAGCGGGAGTTGGAGATACGCAGTATTTT.

The CDR3 DNA sequence: TGTGCCAGCAGCCCTAGCGGGGCCTACGAGCAGTACTTC. Encoded protein: CASSPSGAYEQYF. V gene TRBV7-8 combines with J gene TRBJ2-7; TRBD2 matches 9 bases. CDR3 length equals 13 residues. Germline-derived CDR1 and CDR2 are SGHVS and FQNEAQ. The trim removed 5 bases at V and 2 bases at J, leaving 1 base unmatched. The variable domain in full, with the rest retrieved from reference TRBV7-8 and TRBJ2-7, is GAGVSQSPRYKVAKRGQDVALRCDPISGHVSLFWYQQALGQGPEFLTYFQNEAQLDKSGLPSDRFFAERPEGSVSTLKIQRTQQEDSAVYLCASSPSGAYEQYFGPGTRLTVT.

The table lists this clone with a count of one. The chain couples TRBV27 to TRBJ1-1; TRBD1 aligns across 7 bases. Germline CDR1 is MNHEY and CDR2 is SMNVEV (reference sequence). Germline trimming cut 7 bases from V and 4 bases from J; bases unmatched to any gene: 9. CDR3 size: 14 residues. The CDR3 region is CASNPQGSGTEAFF. The CDR3 bases are TGTGCCAGCAACCCACAGGGGTCTGGCACTGAAGCTTTCTTT.

This sequence joins TRBV18 and TRBJ2-2, with TRBD1 matching over 7 bases. The ends lost 1 base at V and 0 bases at J; junction bases unmatched: 8. The CDR3 is 18 amino acids. Per the germline V gene, CDR1 is KGHSH and CDR2 is LQKENI. The CDR3 DNA sequence: TGTGCCAGCTCACCACGGGCGACAGGGTCACCGAACACCGGGGAGCTGTTTTTT. Translating gives CASSPRATGSPNTGELFF.

The sample holds one count of this clone. The genes are TRBV15 and TRBJ2-1; D remains unclear. V was pared by 0 bases and J by 9 bases, with 6 bases between. CDR3 length: 12 residues. Germline CDR1 reads LNHNV; CDR2 reads YYDKDF (reference sequence). This CDR3 is CATSRDSSEQFF. CDR3 sequence (DNA): TGTGCCACCAGCAGAGATAGCAGTGAGCAGTTCTTC.

J is TRBJ2-2 and V is TRBV2; a weak D match, TRBD2 (5 bases). V was pared by 5 bases and J by 3 bases, with 13 bases between. CDR3 length equals 15 residues. The germline V gene has CDR1 SNHLY and CDR2 FYNNEI. The CDR3 loop is CASSLGIWDTGELFF. The CDR3 DNA follows: TGTGCCAGCAGTCTCGGGATTTGGGACACCGGGGAGCTGTTTTTT. Supplemented by reference TRBV2 and TRBJ2-2, the full variable domain reads EPEVTQTPSHQVTQMGQEVILRCVPISNHLYFYWYRQILGQKVEFLVSFYNNEISEKSEIFDDQFSVERPDGSNFTLKIRSTKLEDSAMYFCASSLGIWDTGELFFGEGSRLTVL.

The chain links TRBV29-1 to TRBJ1-3; no clear D gene. CDR3 size: 12 residues. The germline V gene encodes CDR1 SQVTM and CDR2 ANQGSEA. V was pared by 4 bases and J by 4 bases, with 8 bases between. In nucleotides, the CDR3 is TGCAGCGTTGCCTACAGAGGAAACACCATATATTTT. This codes for CSVAYRGNTIYF.

This clone is a singleton in its sample. The chain employs TRBV5-1 and TRBJ2-5; no reliable D call. The CDR3 has 12 residues. Germline loops: CDR1 SGHRS, CDR2 YFSETQ. V was trimmed by 4 bases and J by 5 bases, leaving 9 bases between them. The CDR3 sequence: CASSPTLETQYF. Here the CDR3 DNA reads TGCGCCAGCAGCCCTACCCTTGAGACCCAGTACTTC.

The chain employs TRBV9 and TRBJ2-1; weak D call: TRBD2 (6 bases). V lost 3 bases to trimming and J lost 6 bases, with 13 bases between them. The CDR3 covers 14 residues. The germline gives CDR1 SGDLS, CDR2 YYNGEE. The CDR3 sequence is CASSDSGLTNEQFF. CDR3 bases: TGTGCCAGCAGCGATAGCGGCCTAACCAATGAGCAGTTCTTC.

This rearrangement joins TRBV6-5 to TRBJ2-5; tentative D call: TRBD2 (5 bases). The DNA matches TRBJ2-7 better at its end, which makes the J call doubtful. Germline V CDR1 and CDR2: MNHEY, SVGAGI. There are 12 residues in the CDR3. The CDR3 spells CASRGSSYEQYF. For the CDR3, the DNA is TGTGCCAGCAGGGGGAGCTCCTACGAGCAGTACTTC.

The chain recombines TRBV5-1 with TRBJ2-7; D perhaps matches TRBD2 (6 bases). Germline V lookup: CDR1 SGHRS, CDR2 YFSETQ. The CDR3 has 15 residues. The V gene lost 0 bases and the J gene lost 5 bases, with 15 bases spanning the gap. Written as DNA, the CDR3 is TGCGCCAGCAGCTTGGCAGGACTACCCCTGGACGAGCAGTACTTC. It codes for CASSLAGLPLDEQYF.

The gene calls are TRBV9 and TRBJ1-2; TRBD1 aligns across 12 bases. In germline, CDR1 is SGDLS, CDR2 YYNGEE. V was pared by 4 bases and J by 1 base, with 8 bases of the junction left unmatched. The CDR3 loop spans 17 amino acids. This CDR3 reads CASSHPGQGAHNYGYTF. Written as DNA, the CDR3 is TGTGCCAGCAGCCATCCGGGACAGGGGGCGCATAACTATGGCTACACCTTC.